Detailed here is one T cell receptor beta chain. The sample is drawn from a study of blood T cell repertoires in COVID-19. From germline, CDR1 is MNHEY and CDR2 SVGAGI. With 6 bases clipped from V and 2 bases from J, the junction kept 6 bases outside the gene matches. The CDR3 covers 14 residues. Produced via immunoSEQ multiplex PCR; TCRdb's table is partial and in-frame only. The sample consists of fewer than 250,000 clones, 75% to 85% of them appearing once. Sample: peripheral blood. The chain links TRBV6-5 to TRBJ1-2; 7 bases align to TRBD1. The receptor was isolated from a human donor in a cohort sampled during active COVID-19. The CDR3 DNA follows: TGTGCCAGCAGAAAAGGACAGGAGAACTATGGCTACACCTTC. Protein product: CASRKGQENYGYTF.